This record looks at one T cell receptor beta chain sequence and its context. Its specificity is unknown. This sample was included in a study of graft-versus-host responses after intestinal transplantation. V lost 4 bases, J lost 2 bases, and 9 bases lay in between. CDR3 length equals 14 residues. Germline V gives CDR1 KGHSH, CDR2 LQKENI. Study outcomes and limitations: Peak levels of circulating GvH clones tracked with early post-transplant HvG declines.

Generated by immunoSEQ multiplex PCR, the TCRdb table keeps only in-frame clones and is missing some. The data hold about 97,000 clones, with around 90% observed a single time. The TCR was taken from a human patient who received an intestinal transplant, so some T cells may come from the graft donor. The J gene is TRBJ1-5, the V gene TRBV18, with a possible D match to TRBD1 (5 bases). The specimen was PBMCs, collected just under 460 days after intestinal transplant. The CDR3 bases are TGTGCCAGCTCACAGGGAGGGGGCAATCAGCCCCAGCATTTT. Protein product: CASSQGGGNQPQHF.